This T cell receptor (beta chain) was sequenced in a study of blood T cell repertoires in COVID-19. Across the whole study: Some COVID-19 samples were acute and others convalescent; all came from the United States, Italy and Spain. PBMCs, B-cell-depleted T cells, or T cells provided the cDNA or gDNA that made up the material.

TCRdb keeps only in-frame clones here, not all; method: immunoSEQ multiplex PCR. The sample has around 200,000 clones; 86% are singletons. This CDR3 has 13 amino acids. Per germline, CDR1 SGHAT and CDR2 FQNNGV. J gave up 9 bases and V 5 bases, and 7 bases lay outside the gene matches. The chain joins TRBV11-2 to TRBJ1-5, with 7 bases aligning to TRBD1. The sequence was collected from a man aged 35-49 years with acute COVID-19. The source material was PBMCs or T cells enriched from blood (not recorded which). The CDR3 DNA sequence: TGTGCCAGCAGCATGTGGCAGGGGGGGCCCCAGCATTTT. It encodes CASSMWQGGPQHF.